The clone carrying this TCR beta chain was counted a few times. Its antigen is undetermined. Every diagnosis used clinical symptoms, serum thyroxine and TRAb, thyroid ultrasound and orbital computed tomography. The source of the PBMCs was 8 to 10 ml of fresh peripheral blood. Amplified TCR beta CDR3 regions came from RNA transcripts. During a first-round RT-PCR of the TCR CDR3, the HTBI primer set was used. TCRdb itself ran the multiplex PCR reads through MiXCR, one entry per CDR3 protein. The sample yields a few hundred thousand distinct CDR3 sequences, around 16% seen once. V lost 6 bases, J lost 2 bases, and 10 bases lay in between. The CDR3 loop spans 14 amino acids. Germline lookup yields CDR1 LGHNT and CDR2 FRNRAP. The data are from a study of T cells in Graves' hyperthyroidism and ophthalmopathy. Study information: Peripheral blood was taken when the disease was first diagnosed, before any treatment began.

Points from the study as a whole: Ophthalmopathy prediction by the model preceded onset by a median about 6 months.

The clonotype originates from a woman aged 25 to 45 with Graves' hyperthyroidism. The sequenced material came from blood. The V gene is TRBV12-5, the J gene TRBJ2-2, with D unresolved. The CDR3 loop is CASGSRVNTGELFF. CDR3 DNA sequence: TGTGCTAGTGGCTCAAGGGTTAACACCGGGGAGCTGTTTTTT.